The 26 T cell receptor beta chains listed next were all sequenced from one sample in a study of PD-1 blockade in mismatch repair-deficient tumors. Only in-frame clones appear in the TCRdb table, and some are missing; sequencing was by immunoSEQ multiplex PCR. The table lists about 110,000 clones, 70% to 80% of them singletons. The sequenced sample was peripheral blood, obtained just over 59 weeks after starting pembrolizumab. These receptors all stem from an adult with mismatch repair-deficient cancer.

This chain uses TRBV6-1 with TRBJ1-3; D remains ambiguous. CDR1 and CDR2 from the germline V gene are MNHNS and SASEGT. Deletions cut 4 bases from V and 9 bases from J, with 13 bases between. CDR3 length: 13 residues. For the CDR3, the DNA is TGTGCCAGCAGTGTTTCCCGCCACGGCACCATATATTTT. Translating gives CASSVSRHGTIYF.

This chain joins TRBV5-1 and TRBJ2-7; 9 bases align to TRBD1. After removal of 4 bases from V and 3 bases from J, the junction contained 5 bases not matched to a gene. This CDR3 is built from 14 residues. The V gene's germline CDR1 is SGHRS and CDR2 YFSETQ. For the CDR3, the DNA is TGCGCCAGCAGCCCCGGGACAGGGCACTACGAGCAGTACTTC. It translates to CASSPGTGHYEQYF.

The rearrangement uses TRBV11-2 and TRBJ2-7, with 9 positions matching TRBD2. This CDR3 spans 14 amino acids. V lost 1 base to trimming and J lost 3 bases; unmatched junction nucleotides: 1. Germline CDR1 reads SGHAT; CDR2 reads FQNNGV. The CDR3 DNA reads TGTGCCAGCAGCTTAGGTAGCGGGAGCTACGAGCAGTACTTC. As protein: CASSLGSGSYEQYF.

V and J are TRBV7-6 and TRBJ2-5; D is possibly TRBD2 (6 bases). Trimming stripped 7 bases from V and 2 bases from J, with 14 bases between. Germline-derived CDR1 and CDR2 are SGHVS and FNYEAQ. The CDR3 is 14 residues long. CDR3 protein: CASTPFSGQETQYF. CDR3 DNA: TGTGCCAGCACCCCCTTTAGCGGACAAGAGACCCAGTACTTC.

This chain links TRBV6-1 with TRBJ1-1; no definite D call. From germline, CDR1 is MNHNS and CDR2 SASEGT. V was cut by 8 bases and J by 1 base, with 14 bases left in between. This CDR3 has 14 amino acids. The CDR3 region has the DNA TGTGCCAGCCAGGAAGGGAAAAAGAACACTGAAGCTTTCTTT. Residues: CASQEGKKNTEAFF.

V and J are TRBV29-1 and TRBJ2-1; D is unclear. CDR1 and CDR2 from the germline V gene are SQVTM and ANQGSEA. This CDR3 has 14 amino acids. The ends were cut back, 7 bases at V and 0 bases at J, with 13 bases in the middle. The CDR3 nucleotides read TGCAGCGGCCTAGTTAAAGCCTCCTACAATGAGCAGTTCTTC. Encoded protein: CSGLVKASYNEQFF.

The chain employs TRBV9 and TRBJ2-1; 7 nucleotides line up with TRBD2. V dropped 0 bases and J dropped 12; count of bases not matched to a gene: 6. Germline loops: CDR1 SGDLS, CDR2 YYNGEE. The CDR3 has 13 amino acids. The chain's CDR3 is CASSVVGEGTQFF. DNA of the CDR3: TGTGCCAGCAGCGTAGTGGGGGAGGGGACGCAGTTCTTC.

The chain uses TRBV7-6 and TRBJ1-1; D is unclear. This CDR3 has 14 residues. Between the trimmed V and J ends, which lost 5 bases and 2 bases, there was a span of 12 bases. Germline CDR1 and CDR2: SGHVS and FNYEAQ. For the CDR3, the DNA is TGTGCCAGCAGCCTAAACAGAGCTAACACTGAAGCTTTCTTT. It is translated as CASSLNRANTEAFF.

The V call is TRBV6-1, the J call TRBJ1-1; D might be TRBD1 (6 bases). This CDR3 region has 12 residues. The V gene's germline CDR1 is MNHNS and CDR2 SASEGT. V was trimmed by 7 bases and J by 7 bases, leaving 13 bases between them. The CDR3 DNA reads TGTGCCAGCAATGGGGGGCTCCGTGAAGCTTTCTTT. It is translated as CASNGGLREAFF.

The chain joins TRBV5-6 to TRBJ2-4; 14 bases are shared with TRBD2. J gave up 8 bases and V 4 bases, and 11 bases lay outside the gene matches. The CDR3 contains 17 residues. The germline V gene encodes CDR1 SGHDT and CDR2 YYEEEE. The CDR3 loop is CASSPRTSGRLRYIQYF. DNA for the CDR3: TGTGCCAGCAGCCCCCGGACTAGCGGGAGGTTGAGATACATTCAGTACTTC.

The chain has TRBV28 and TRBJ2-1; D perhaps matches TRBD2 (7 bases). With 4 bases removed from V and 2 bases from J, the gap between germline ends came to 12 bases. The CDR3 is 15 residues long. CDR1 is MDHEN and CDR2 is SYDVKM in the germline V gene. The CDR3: CASSSPGGAYNEQFF. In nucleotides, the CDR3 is TGTGCCAGCAGTTCTCCGGGGGGCGCCTACAATGAGCAGTTCTTC.

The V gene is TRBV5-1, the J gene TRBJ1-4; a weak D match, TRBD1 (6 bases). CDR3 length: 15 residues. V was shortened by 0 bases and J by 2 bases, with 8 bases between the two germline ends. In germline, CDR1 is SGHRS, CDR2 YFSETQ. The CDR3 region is CASSLGQGTNEKLFF. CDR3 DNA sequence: TGCGCCAGCAGCTTGGGTCAGGGGACTAATGAAAAACTGTTTTTT.

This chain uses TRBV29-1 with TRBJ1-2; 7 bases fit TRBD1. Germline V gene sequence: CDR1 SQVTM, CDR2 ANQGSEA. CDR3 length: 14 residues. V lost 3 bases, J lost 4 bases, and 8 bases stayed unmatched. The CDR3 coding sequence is TGCAGCGTTGACTGGGGAGGGGGCCCCTATGGCTACACCTTC. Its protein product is CSVDWGGGPYGYTF.

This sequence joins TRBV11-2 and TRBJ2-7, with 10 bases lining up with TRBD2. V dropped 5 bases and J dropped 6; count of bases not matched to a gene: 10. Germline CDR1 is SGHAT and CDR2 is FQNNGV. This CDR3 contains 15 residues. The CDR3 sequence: CASSILAGAGGEQYF. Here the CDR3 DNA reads TGTGCCAGCAGCATTCTAGCGGGAGCGGGGGGCGAGCAGTACTTC.

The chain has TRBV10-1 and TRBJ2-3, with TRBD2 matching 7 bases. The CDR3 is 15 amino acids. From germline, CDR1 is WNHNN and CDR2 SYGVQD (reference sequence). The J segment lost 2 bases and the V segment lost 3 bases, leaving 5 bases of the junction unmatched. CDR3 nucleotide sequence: TGCGCCAGCAGTGAATCGACTAGCCCCACAGATACGCAGTATTTT. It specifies CASSESTSPTDTQYF.

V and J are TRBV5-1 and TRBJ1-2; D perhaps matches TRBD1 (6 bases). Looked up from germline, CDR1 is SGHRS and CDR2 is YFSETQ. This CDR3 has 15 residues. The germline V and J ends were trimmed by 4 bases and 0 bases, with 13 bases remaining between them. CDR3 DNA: TGCGCCAGCAGCCCGAACAGGGATGCTAACTATGGCTACACCTTC. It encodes CASSPNRDANYGYTF.

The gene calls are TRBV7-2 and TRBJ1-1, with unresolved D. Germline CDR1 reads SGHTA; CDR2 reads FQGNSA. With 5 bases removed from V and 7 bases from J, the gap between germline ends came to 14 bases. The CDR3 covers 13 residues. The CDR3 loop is CASSVLGSSEAFF. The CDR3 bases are TGTGCCAGCAGCGTCCTGGGGAGTAGTGAAGCTTTCTTT.

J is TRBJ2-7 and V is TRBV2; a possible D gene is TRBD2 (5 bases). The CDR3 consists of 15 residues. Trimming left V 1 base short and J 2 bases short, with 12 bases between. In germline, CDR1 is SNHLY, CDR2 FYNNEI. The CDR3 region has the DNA TGTGCCAGCAGTGAAGGCGGCGAGGGTACCTACGAGCAGTACTTC. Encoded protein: CASSEGGEGTYEQYF.

The CDR3 DNA is TGCGCCAGCAGCTTGTCTGGAGATGGCTACACCTTC. This codes for CASSLSGDGYTF. The chain uses TRBV5-1 and TRBJ1-2; D not certain. V was shortened by 1 base and J by 6 bases, with 7 bases between the two germline ends. The CDR3 runs to 12 residues. CDR1 SGHRS and CDR2 YFSETQ come from the germline V gene.

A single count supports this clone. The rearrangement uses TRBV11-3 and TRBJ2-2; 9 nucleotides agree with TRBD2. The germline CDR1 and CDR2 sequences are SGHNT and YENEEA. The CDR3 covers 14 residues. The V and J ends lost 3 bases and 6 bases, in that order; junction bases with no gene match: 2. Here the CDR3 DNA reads TGTGCCAGCAGCTTTAGCGGGAGCTCCGGGGAGCTGTTTTTT. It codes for CASSFSGSSGELFF. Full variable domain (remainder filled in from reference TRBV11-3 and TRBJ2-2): EAGVVQSPRYKIIEKKQPVAFWCNPISGHNTLYWYLQNLGQGPELLIRYENEEAVDDSQLPKDRFSAERLKGVDSTLKIQPAELGDSAVYLCASSFSGSSGELFFGEGSRLTVL.

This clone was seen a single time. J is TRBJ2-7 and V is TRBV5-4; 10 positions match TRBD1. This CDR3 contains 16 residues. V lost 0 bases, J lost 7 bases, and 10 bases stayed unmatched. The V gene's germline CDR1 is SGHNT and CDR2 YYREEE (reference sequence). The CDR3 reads CASSLARGQGHGEQYF. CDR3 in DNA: TGTGCCAGCAGCTTGGCTAGGGGACAGGGGCACGGAGAGCAGTACTTC.

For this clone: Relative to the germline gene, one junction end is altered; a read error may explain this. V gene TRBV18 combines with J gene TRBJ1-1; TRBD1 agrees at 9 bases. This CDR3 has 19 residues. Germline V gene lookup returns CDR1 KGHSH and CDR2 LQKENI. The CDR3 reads CASSPRASKGTGLKTEAFF. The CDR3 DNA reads TGTGCCAGCTCACCACGGGCTTCTAAGGGGACAGGGCTGAAGACTGAAGCTTTCTTT.

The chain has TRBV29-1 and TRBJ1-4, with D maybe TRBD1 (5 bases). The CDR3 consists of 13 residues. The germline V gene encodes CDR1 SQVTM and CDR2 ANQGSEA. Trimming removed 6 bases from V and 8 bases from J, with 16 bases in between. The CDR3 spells CSVEPRDSEKLFF. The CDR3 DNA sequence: TGCAGCGTAGAGCCCAGGGATAGCGAAAAACTGTTTTTT.

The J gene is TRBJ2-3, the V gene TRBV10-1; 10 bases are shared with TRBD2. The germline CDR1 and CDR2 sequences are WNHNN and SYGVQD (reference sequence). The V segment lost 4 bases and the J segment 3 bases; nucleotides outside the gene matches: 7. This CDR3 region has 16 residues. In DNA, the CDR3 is TGCGCCAGCAGTGGGGCTAGCGGGAGAGTAACAGATACGCAGTATTTT. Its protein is CASSGASGRVTDTQYF.

For the CDR3, the DNA is TGTGCCAGCAGTGGGACAGGCTCCGAAAAAGGCGGCTATGGCTACACCTTC. It translates to CASSGTGSEKGGYGYTF. The genes are TRBV2 and TRBJ1-2; 7 bases align to TRBD1. Germline CDR1 and CDR2: SNHLY and FYNNEI. This CDR3 region has 17 residues. V lost 4 bases, J lost 4 bases, and 15 bases stayed unmatched.

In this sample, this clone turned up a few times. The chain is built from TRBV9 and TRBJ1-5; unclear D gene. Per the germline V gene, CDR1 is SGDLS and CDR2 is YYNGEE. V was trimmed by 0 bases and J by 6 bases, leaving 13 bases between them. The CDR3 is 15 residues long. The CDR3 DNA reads TGTGCCAGCAGCGTAGTCTGTTCTTTTTGTCAGCCCCAGCATTTT. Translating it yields CASSVVCSFCQPQHF.